This paragraph covers one TCR beta chain sequence. Its antigen is unknown. These data come from a study of tumor and adjacent non-tumor tissue in lung cancer. Study at large: Patients comprised eleven to twelve adenocarcinoma, a couple of squamous cell carcinoma and 1 small cell lung cancer.

The library came from three nested PCR rounds adapted from ARM-PCR protocols. One entry per CDR3 protein, called by TCRdb with MiXCR from the multiplex PCR reads. The sample records more than 60,000 distinct CDR3 sequences, around three quarters being singletons. The template was RNA from unsorted bulk tissue. This non-tumor lung sample came from over 3 cm beyond the tumor edge. Regarding the study as a whole: Normal lung showed higher cumulative top 100 clone frequency than tumor.

Sequencing was done on a sample of distant non-tumor lung tissue. The origin of this receptor is a man aged 55 to 70 with non-small cell lung cancer.

This CDR3 reads CASCTTEYNEQFF. CDR3 in DNA: TGTGCCAGTTGCACGACAGAGTACAATGAGCAGTTCTTC. The chain combines TRBV6-1 with TRBJ2-1, with a weak D call TRBD1 (5 bases). The CDR3 contains 13 residues. Germline-derived CDR1 and CDR2 are MNHNS and SASEGT. The germline V and J ends were trimmed by 9 bases and 4 bases, with 13 bases remaining between them.